The present TCR beta chain was sequenced within a study of CD8 T cells in ankylosing spondylitis. TCRdb independently ran MiXCR on the 5' RACE reads; one entry per CDR3 protein. The data show roughly 170,000 distinct CDR3 sequences, 9.8% seen once. The length of the CDR3 is 15 residues. Germline V gene sequence: CDR1 DFQATT, CDR2 SNEGSKA (reference sequence). This clonotype was observed once. At one boundary the junction diverges from the germline segment, which might be a read error. The rearrangement uses TRBV20-1 and TRBJ2-7; TRBD2 matches at 7 bases. What was sequenced was blood, either unsorted or a sorted T cell fraction (not recorded which). The TCR was taken from a female donor with ankylosing spondylitis or in good health (not recorded which). Here the CDR3 reads CGARGPAGLADEQYF. The DNA of the CDR3 is TGCGGTGCTAGAGGGCCAGCGGGATTGGCTGACGAGCAGTACTTC.